This TCR beta chain was obtained from a study of blood T cell repertoires in COVID-19. The overall study: Sources were T cells, B-cell-depleted T cells, or PBMCs; the material itself was cDNA or gDNA.

Assay used: immunoSEQ multiplex PCR; TCRdb lists only in-frame clones, some missing. The sample shows some 190,000 clones, over 75% of them seen only once. CDR1 and CDR2 (germline): MNHEY, SVGAGI. The CDR3 runs 14 residues. V was pared by 8 bases and J by 1 base, with 12 bases between. A single count supports this clone. The sample was peripheral blood. The genes are TRBV6-5 and TRBJ2-4, with TRBD2 as a possible D gene (5 bases). The sequence derives from a woman between 45 and 60 years old with acute or convalescent COVID-19. The CDR3 DNA sequence: TGTGCCAGCCAGGCTAGCCCCGCCAAAAACATTCAGTACTTC. Amino acid sequence: CASQASPAKNIQYF.